This T cell receptor (beta chain) emerged from a study of blood T cell repertoires in COVID-19. At the level of the study: Samples representing acute and convalescent COVID-19 were sourced from the United States, Italy and Spain. T cells, B-cell-depleted T cells, or PBMCs provided the cDNA or gDNA that served as material.

Under the authors' procedure: Reference gene primer amplification yielded estimated nucleated cell counts. The protocol was immunoSEQ multiplex PCR, while the TCRdb copy is restricted to in-frame clones and leaves out a portion. From that table come the V and J calls and clone size; the DNA was used to work out D and trimming. The sample lists about 260,000 clones; 88% were seen once. Germline V gene data show CDR1 as SGHRS and CDR2 as YFSETQ. The V gene end was trimmed by 4 bases and the J gene end by 4 bases; junction bases not matched to a gene: 5. This CDR3 region has 15 residues. V is TRBV5-1 and J is TRBJ1-5; TRBD1 agrees at 10 bases. The material sequenced was peripheral blood. This receptor was obtained from a man aged 60-69 years who had recovered from COVID-19. The CDR3, as DNA: TGCGCCAGCAGCGCCGGGACAGGGGATAATCAGCCCCAGCATTTT. Translated: CASSAGTGDNQPQHF.